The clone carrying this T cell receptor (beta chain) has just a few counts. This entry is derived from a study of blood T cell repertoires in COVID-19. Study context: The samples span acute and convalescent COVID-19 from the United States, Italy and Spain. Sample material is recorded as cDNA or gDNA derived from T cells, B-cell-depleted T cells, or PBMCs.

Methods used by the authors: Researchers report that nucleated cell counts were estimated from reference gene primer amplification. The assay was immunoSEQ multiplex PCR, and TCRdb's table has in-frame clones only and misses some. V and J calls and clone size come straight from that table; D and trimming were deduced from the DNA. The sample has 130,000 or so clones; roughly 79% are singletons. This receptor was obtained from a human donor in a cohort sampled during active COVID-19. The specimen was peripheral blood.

The CDR3 coding sequence is TGTGCCAGCAGCTTAGGGCAGGACACCGGGGAGCTGTTTTTT. Translation gives CASSLGQDTGELFF. J is TRBJ2-2 and V is TRBV11-2; no definite D call. Germline assignment: CDR1 SGHAT and CDR2 FQNNGV. Deletions cut 1 base from V and 3 bases from J, with 6 bases between. The CDR3 covers 14 residues.